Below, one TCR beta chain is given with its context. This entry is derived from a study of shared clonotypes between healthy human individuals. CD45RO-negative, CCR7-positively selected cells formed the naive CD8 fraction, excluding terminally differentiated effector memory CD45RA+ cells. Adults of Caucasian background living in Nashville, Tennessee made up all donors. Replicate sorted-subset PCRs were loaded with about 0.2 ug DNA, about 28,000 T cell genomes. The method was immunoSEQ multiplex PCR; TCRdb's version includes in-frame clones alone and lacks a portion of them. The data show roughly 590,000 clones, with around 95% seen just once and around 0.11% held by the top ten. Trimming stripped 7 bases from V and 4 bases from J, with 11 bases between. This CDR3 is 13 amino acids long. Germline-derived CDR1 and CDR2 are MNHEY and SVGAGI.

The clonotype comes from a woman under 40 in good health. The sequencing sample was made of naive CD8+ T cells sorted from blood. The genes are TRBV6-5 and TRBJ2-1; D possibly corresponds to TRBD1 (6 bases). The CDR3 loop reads CASTPGHYNEQFF. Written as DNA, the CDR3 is TGTGCCAGCACCCCGGGACATTACAATGAGCAGTTCTTC.